This is a list of T cell receptor beta chains from one sample in a study of T-cell reconstitution after alpha-beta-depleted transplantation in children. One entry per CDR3 protein results from TCRdb running MiXCR on the PCR reads. The profile shows around 300,000 distinct CDR3 sequences, approximately 20% of them singletons. The sample consisted of PBMCs, mostly from graft donor cells, taken 180 days after TCRalphabeta/CD19-depleted stem cell transplant. The receptor source for this set is a male patient younger than 18 who had a stem cell transplant for acute lymphoblastic leukemia, so the T cells may come from the graft donor. CDR3s include the opening cysteine and the closing phenylalanine or tryptophan. Fields, in order: CDR3 protein, J gene, V gene.

CDR3: CASSLAGRLQGQFF
J: TRBJ2-1
V: TRBV7-2

CDR3: CASSVGLPETQYF
J: TRBJ2-5
V: TRBV9

CDR3: CASSHSAGSSYNEQFF
J: TRBJ2-1
V: TRBV5-1

CDR3: CASSLEGTGMEKLFF
J: TRBJ1-4
V: TRBV7-9

CDR3: CASSQLYWDTQETQYF
J: TRBJ2-5
V: TRBV4-1

CDR3: CASSLVAGATPNEQFF
J: TRBJ2-1
V: TRBV5-1

CDR3: CASSAGLAGERETQYF
J: TRBJ2-5
V: TRBV9

CDR3: CASSGFSGANVLTF
J: TRBJ2-6
V: TRBV6-1

CDR3: CASSPGQGLPSQYF
J: TRBJ2-3
V: TRBV19

CDR3: CASSWTDYNEQFF
J: TRBJ2-1
V: TRBV7-2

CDR3: CASSLNRGSNEKLFF
J: TRBJ1-4
V: TRBV5-1

CDR3: CASSLEDRFYEQYF
J: TRBJ2-7
V: TRBV5-1

CDR3: CATAGRVRTDTQYF
J: TRBJ2-3
V: TRBV24-1

CDR3: CASSPPPPPGGKNIQYF
J: TRBJ2-4
V: TRBV9

CDR3: CSGLGGSYNSPLHF
J: TRBJ1-6
V: TRBV20-1

CDR3: CASSLMPLQSGQGWGYTF
J: TRBJ1-2
V: TRBV7-3

CDR3: CASSQPGTGIGETQYF
J: TRBJ2-5
V: TRBV4-1

CDR3: CSAAPGTIGQPQHF
J: TRBJ1-5
V: TRBV20-1

CDR3: CASSEAQGGTGELFF
J: TRBJ2-2
V: TRBV2

CDR3: CASGLALEGSGANVLTF
J: TRBJ2-6
V: TRBV12-5

CDR3: CASSLVLALGRGPYNEQFF
J: TRBJ2-1
V: TRBV11-2

CDR3: CASGLAPGELFF
J: TRBJ2-2
V: TRBV10-2

CDR3: CASSFLTSYEQYF
J: TRBJ2-7
V: TRBV27

CDR3: CASAIGGGETQYF
J: TRBJ2-5
V: TRBV7-3

CDR3: CAISELARYQFF
J: TRBJ2-1
V: TRBV10-3

CDR3: CASSVGTGLEMETQYF
J: TRBJ2-5
V: TRBV9

CDR3: CASSLRQGWNSPLHF
J: TRBJ1-6
V: TRBV7-9

CDR3: CASSAPGGLETQYF
J: TRBJ2-5
V: TRBV12-3/TRBV12-4

CDR3: CASSPQTLLAKNIQYF
J: TRBJ2-4
V: TRBV12-3/TRBV12-4

CDR3: CASSEGTLLEEQFF
J: TRBJ2-1
V: TRBV2

CDR3: CASSLLASNTGELFF
J: TRBJ2-2
V: TRBV7-9

CDR3: CASSLHPMSPNEQFF
J: TRBJ2-1
V: TRBV7-3

CDR3: CASSPGTGGDEQYF
J: TRBJ2-7
V: TRBV6-1

CDR3: CASSFLVAGNTGELFF
J: TRBJ2-2
V: TRBV7-3

CDR3: CASSLRGIYEQYF
J: TRBJ2-7
V: TRBV28

CDR3: CASRPGQPIAKNIQYF
J: TRBJ2-4
V: TRBV5-4

CDR3: CASSLDPSTSGVQETQYF
J: TRBJ2-5
V: TRBV7-6

CDR3: CASSLGTMGGNQPQHF
J: TRBJ1-5
V: TRBV5-1

CDR3: CASSLHLVKFF
J: TRBJ2-1
V: TRBV5-6

CDR3: CASSGDSGVRWEQYF
J: TRBJ2-7
V: TRBV5-1

CDR3: CASSQDGRAGELFF
J: TRBJ2-2
V: TRBV14